The rows below give T cell receptor beta chains drawn from one sample of a study of cytomegalovirus exposure and HLA in healthy donors. This table comes from immunoSEQ multiplex PCR, and its TCRdb copy is limited to in-frame clones, with some not included. The sample carries some 180,000 clones, 73% recorded once. The source material was PBMCs. These receptors were collected from a woman aged 18-29 years in good health and CMV-seropositive. CDR3s include the opening cysteine and the closing phenylalanine or tryptophan. The D gene is left open where the match is weak. Not all rows give a size; the values are once, few, many and, for expanded clones, a class.

V: TRBV7-9
size: .
J: TRBJ1-5
D: .
DNA: TGTGCCAGCAGCCTTAATAGCAATCAGCCCCAGCATTTT
CDR3: CASSLNSNQPQHF

V: TRBV10-3
size: .
J: TRBJ2-5
D: TRBD2
DNA: TGTGCCATCAGTGACCTAGCGGGAAAACAAGAGACCCAGTACTTC
CDR3: CAISDLAGKQETQYF

V: TRBV2
size: .
J: TRBJ2-3
D: TRBD2
DNA: TGTGCCAGCAGCGGGCGGGGGGGCACAGATACGCAGTATTTT
CDR3: CASSGRGGTDTQYF

V: TRBV4-2
size: .
J: TRBJ1-1
D: .
DNA: TGTGCCAGCAGCCAAGATGGGCAGGCTGAAGCTTTCTTT
CDR3: CASSQDGQAEAFF

V: TRBV4-3
size: .
J: TRBJ2-7
D: .
DNA: TGCGCCAGCAGCCAAGATCGTCATCAGACCTACGAGCAGTACTTC
CDR3: CASSQDRHQTYEQYF

V: TRBV7-2
size: .
J: TRBJ1-5
D: .
DNA: TGTGCCAGCAGCCCCGGAGGCAACAATCAGCCCCAGCATTTT
CDR3: CASSPGGNNQPQHF

V: TRBV5-1
size: .
J: TRBJ2-3
D: .
DNA: TGCGCCAGCAGCTTGGAGGCGGCTGGTGCAGATACGCAGTATTTT
CDR3: CASSLEAAGADTQYF

V: TRBV5-6
size: .
J: TRBJ1-4
D: .
DNA: TGTGCCAGCGGGCGAACAGCAACTAATGAAAAACTGTTTTTT
CDR3: CASGRTATNEKLFF

V: TRBV14
size: .
J: TRBJ1-4
D: TRBD1
DNA: TGTGCCAGCAGCCGAGAACAGGGGGCGTTTGAAAAACTGTTTTTT
CDR3: CASSREQGAFEKLFF

V: TRBV30
size: .
J: TRBJ1-3
D: .
DNA: TGTGCCGGGATTCGGGGGGCAATAGGAAACACCATATATTTT
CDR3: CAGIRGAIGNTIYF

V: TRBV5-1
size: .
J: TRBJ2-2
D: TRBD1
DNA: TGCGCCACCAGCCGGACAGGGGAGGCCGGGGAGCTGTTTTTT
CDR3: CATSRTGEAGELFF

V: TRBV9
size: .
J: TRBJ1-6
D: .
DNA: TGTGCCAGCAGCGTGAACGGTAATTCACCCCTCCACTTT
CDR3: CASSVNGNSPLHF

V: TRBV7-2
size: .
J: TRBJ2-5
D: .
DNA: TGTGCCAGCAGCCCAAGCCCGCAAGAGACCCAGTACTTC
CDR3: CASSPSPQETQYF

V: TRBV29-1
size: .
J: TRBJ2-2
D: .
DNA: TGCAGCGTTGATTCAGGGAACACCGGGGAGCTGTTTTTT
CDR3: CSVDSGNTGELFF

V: TRBV4-3
size: .
J: TRBJ2-2
D: TRBD1
DNA: TGCGCCAGCAGCCCGATTACGGGGACAGGGGCCGGGGAGCTGTTTTTT
CDR3: CASSPITGTGAGELFF

V: TRBV5-5
size: .
J: TRBJ2-1
D: TRBD2
DNA: TGTGCCAGCAGCTATAGCGGGGGTAACAATGAGCAGTTCTTC
CDR3: CASSYSGGNNEQFF

V: TRBV7-3
size: .
J: TRBJ2-7
D: TRBD1
DNA: TGTGCCAGCAGCCCTAAGCCCCCCTACAGGGGGGAGACCTACGAGCAGTACTTC
CDR3: CASSPKPPYRGETYEQYF

V: TRBV6-6
size: few
J: TRBJ2-5
D: .
DNA: TGTGCCAGCACCACCGAGGGGGGAGGGGAGACCCAGTACTTC
CDR3: CASTTEGGGETQYF

V: TRBV29-1
size: .
J: TRBJ2-2
D: .
DNA: TGCAGCGTTGAAGGAAAGGGGGGGACCACCGGGGAGCTGTTTTTT
CDR3: CSVEGKGGTTGELFF

V: TRBV30
size: .
J: TRBJ2-7
D: TRBD2
DNA: TGTGCCTGGAGTGGTCTAGCGGGGACCGAGCAGTACTTC
CDR3: CAWSGLAGTEQYF

V: TRBV5-8
size: .
J: TRBJ1-1
D: .
DNA: TGTGCCAGCAGCTTCGACCTCGATCCGGGCACTGAAGCTTTCTTT
CDR3: CASSFDLDPGTEAFF

V: TRBV5-5
size: .
J: TRBJ2-1
D: TRBD1
DNA: TGTGCCAGCAGCCCGGGGACAGGGGGGTACAATGAGCAGTTCTTC
CDR3: CASSPGTGGYNEQFF

V: TRBV6-4
size: .
J: TRBJ2-3
D: .
DNA: TGTGCCAACATAGATACGCAGTATTTT
CDR3: CANIDTQYF

V: TRBV5-6
size: few
J: TRBJ2-3
D: TRBD1
DNA: TGTGCCAGCAGCCCCGGGACAGCCGCTAGCACAGATACGCAGTATTTT
CDR3: CASSPGTAASTDTQYF

V: TRBV5-6
size: .
J: TRBJ2-2
D: .
DNA: TGTGCCAGCAGTCGGACACCGAACACCGGGGAGCTGTTTTTT
CDR3: CASSRTPNTGELFF

V: TRBV7-3
size: .
J: TRBJ2-7
D: .
DNA: TGTGCCAGCAGCCCCGACAGAGCTCCCCTTTCCTACGAGCAGTACTTC
CDR3: CASSPDRAPLSYEQYF

V: TRBV11-2
size: .
J: TRBJ2-5
D: .
DNA: TGTGCCAGCAGCTTTAGGTCGACAGTCCTTCAAGAGACCCAGTACTTC
CDR3: CASSFRSTVLQETQYF

V: TRBV6-1
size: .
J: TRBJ1-2
D: TRBD1
DNA: TGTGCCAGCAGTGAAGTCGGACAGGGATATGGCTACACCTTC
CDR3: CASSEVGQGYGYTF

V: TRBV4-3
size: .
J: TRBJ1-4
D: TRBD1
DNA: TGCGCCAGCAGCCGGGGACAGTCTGCAACTAATGAAAAACTGTTTTTT
CDR3: CASSRGQSATNEKLFF

V: TRBV18
size: once
J: TRBJ2-7
D: TRBD1
DNA: TGTGCCAGCTCACCAGTGGACAGGGGTTACGAGCAGTACTTC
CDR3: CASSPVDRGYEQYF

V: TRBV6-6
size: .
J: TRBJ2-1
D: .
DNA: TGTGCCAGCAGGCTGGGACTCCTCAACAATGAGCAGTTCTTC
CDR3: CASRLGLLNNEQFF